Listed here are 9 T cell receptor beta chains from one sample, sequenced in a study of radiotherapy plus CTLA-4 blockade in lung cancer. Some clones are missing from TCRdb's copy, which holds only in-frame ones; the method was immunoSEQ multiplex PCR. The data hold about 99,000 clones, with 85% to 90% observed a single time. The source material was peripheral blood, sampled from a patient treated with radiotherapy plus ipilimumab. Every receptor here comes from a human donor with non-small cell lung cancer that progressed on radiotherapy plus ipilimumab.

V is TRBV28 and J is TRBJ2-3; D is uncertain. The V and J ends lost 4 bases and 4 bases respectively, with 12 bases between them. Germline loops: CDR1 MDHEN, CDR2 SYDVKM. This CDR3 has 14 amino acids. The CDR3, as DNA: TGTGCCAGCAGTTCACCGTCCTTTGCAGATACGCAGTATTTT. As protein: CASSSPSFADTQYF.

The genes are TRBV19 and TRBJ1-5; TRBD1 might be the D (5 bases). The germline CDR1 and CDR2 sequences are LNHDA and SQIVND (reference sequence). The CDR3 consists of 18 residues. V was cut by 5 bases and J by 0 bases, with 20 bases left in between. The CDR3 reads CASSARHPGGYSNQPQHF. DNA for the CDR3: TGTGCCAGTAGTGCCCGCCACCCGGGGGGTTATAGCAATCAGCCCCAGCATTTT.

V usage is TRBV18 and J usage is TRBJ1-1; TRBD1 is a possible D gene (5 bases). This CDR3 has 15 amino acids. V shed 0 bases and J shed 0 bases, with 8 bases lying between them. Per germline, CDR1 KGHSH and CDR2 LQKENI. This CDR3 reads CASSPPMGLNTEAFF. The DNA of the CDR3 is TGTGCCAGCTCACCACCTATGGGACTGAACACTGAAGCTTTCTTT.

The chain links TRBV6-1 to TRBJ1-1; D remains ambiguous. Germline CDR1 is MNHNS and CDR2 is SASEGT. CDR3 size: 13 residues. Trimming pared 6 bases from V and 7 bases from J, leaving 15 bases between. CDR3 residues: CASSPAVGFEAFF. The CDR3 bases are TGTGCCAGCAGCCCGGCGGTGGGGTTTGAAGCTTTCTTT.

The chain links TRBV2 to TRBJ1-1; D is uncertain. Looked up from germline, CDR1 is SNHLY and CDR2 is FYNNEI. This CDR3 contains 12 residues. V lost 4 bases and J lost 0, with 3 bases in between. CDR3 nucleotide sequence: TGTGCCAGCAGTGTAGTGAACACTGAAGCTTTCTTT. Translation gives CASSVVNTEAFF.

A few counts support this clone. The chain has TRBV29-1 and TRBJ2-1; D might be TRBD2 (6 bases). V was clipped by 6 bases and J by 0 bases, with 12 bases between them. In germline, CDR1 is SQVTM, CDR2 ANQGSEA. This CDR3 has 14 amino acids. CDR3 DNA sequence: TGCAGCGTCCTACTAGCAGGCTCCTACAATGAGCAGTTCTTC. Translation: CSVLLAGSYNEQFF.

This sequence joins TRBV5-4 and TRBJ2-5; 7 nucleotides match TRBD1. Germline V lookup: CDR1 SGHNT, CDR2 YYREEE (reference sequence). The CDR3 sequence is 14 residues long. J was trimmed by 3 bases and V by 5 bases; bases with no gene match: 7. CDR3 sequence (DNA): TGTGCCAGCAGTCCAGGGGGTACTAAAGAGACCCAGTACTTC. Its protein is CASSPGGTKETQYF.

CDR3 sequence (DNA): TGCGCCAGCAGCCTTACCTTTTCCGGGCCCGACTCCTACAATGAGCAGTTCTTC. Encoded protein: CASSLTFSGPDSYNEQFF. This chain connects TRBV5-1 to TRBJ2-1, with D unresolved. The CDR3 contains 18 residues. CDR1 SGHRS and CDR2 YFSETQ come from the germline V gene. V lost 4 bases and J 0 bases, leaving 20 bases between the germline ends. Full variable domain (missing parts from reference TRBV5-1 and TRBJ2-1): KAGVTQTPRYLIKTRGQQVTLSCSPISGHRSVSWYQQTPGQGLQFLFEYFSETQRNKGNFPGRFSGRQFSNSRSEMNVSTLELGDSALYLCASSLTFSGPDSYNEQFFGPGTRLTVL.

The CDR3: CASSLVGDYGYTF. In DNA, the CDR3 is TGCGCCAGCAGCTTGGTAGGGGACTATGGCTACACCTTC. The gene calls are TRBV5-1 and TRBJ1-2; TRBD1 is a possible D gene (5 bases). Germline V gene sequence: CDR1 SGHRS, CDR2 YFSETQ. CDR3 length: 13 residues. V lost 0 bases to trimming and J lost 3 bases, with 6 bases between them.